A selection of T cell receptor beta chains follows, all from one sample in a study of beta chain features in type 1 diabetes. The method was immunoSEQ multiplex PCR; TCRdb's version includes in-frame clones alone and lacks a portion of them. The profile shows nearly 250,000 clones, 14% of them singletons. Sequenced: naive CD4+ T cells from blood. The receptors were sampled from a woman aged 40 to 55 in good health. Both conserved end residues are part of each CDR3. A D gene is named only where the DNA matches it firmly. A clone size is listed for some rows: how often the clone was seen (once, few, many), or a class if it is expanded.

CDR3aa | CDR3nt | v_gene | abundance | d_gene | j_gene
CASSLFRDREVTGELFF | TGTGCCAGCAGCTTATTCCGGGACAGGGAAGTTACCGGGGAGCTGTTTTTT | TRBV7-9 | . | TRBD1 | TRBJ2-2
CASSENQGANYGYTF | TGCGCCAGCAGCGAAAACCAGGGTGCCAACTATGGCTACACCTTC | TRBV5-1 | . | . | TRBJ1-2
CASSPPGGPDTQYF | TGTGCCAGCTCACCACCGGGGGGGCCAGATACGCAGTATTTT | TRBV18 | few | . | TRBJ2-3
CASSYSGAGGSYEQYF | TGTGCCAGCAGTTACTCGGGAGCGGGGGGCTCCTACGAGCAGTACTTC | TRBV6-5 | . | TRBD2 | TRBJ2-7
CASSLAPITGYGTDTQYF | TGTGCCAGCAGCTTAGCGCCAATTACAGGGTACGGCACAGATACGCAGTATTTT | TRBV7-9 | . | . | TRBJ2-3
CATWGPGQSNQPQHF | TGTGCTACGTGGGGCCCGGGACAGTCCAATCAGCCCCAGCATTTT | TRBV7-2 | few | TRBD1 | TRBJ1-5
CASSIVGPSETQYF | TGTGCCAGTAGTATAGTGGGCCCCTCGGAGACCCAGTACTTC | TRBV19 | . | . | TRBJ2-5
CASGMRQGNSPLHF | TGTGCCAGCGGGATGCGGCAGGGAAATTCACCCCTCCACTTT | TRBV2 | few | . | TRBJ1-6
CASRRTGLEKLFF | TGTGCCAGCAGACGGACAGGGTTGGAAAAACTGTTTTTT | TRBV6-5 | . | TRBD1 | TRBJ1-4
CASSSTVAGRVYNEQFF | TGTGCCAGCAGCTCCACGGTAGCGGGCCGAGTTTACAATGAGCAGTTCTTC | TRBV7-8 | . | TRBD2 | TRBJ2-1
CSAGGDRGLSETQYF | TGCAGCGCTGGGGGGGACAGGGGGCTTTCGGAGACCCAGTACTTC | TRBV29-1 | few | TRBD1 | TRBJ2-5
CASSWGQVNEQYF | TGCGCCAGCAGCTGGGGACAGGTTAACGAGCAGTACTTC | TRBV5-1 | few | TRBD1 | TRBJ2-7
CATSRDPGTGETTQYF | TGTGCCACCAGCAGGGACCCCGGGACAGGGGAGACGACCCAGTACTTC | TRBV15 | . | TRBD1 | TRBJ2-5
CASSSTRETQYF | TGTGCCAGCAGCTCCACAAGAGAGACCCAGTACTTC | TRBV7-2 | . | . | TRBJ2-5
CASSILGVLSPQHF | TGTGCCAGTAGTATCTTAGGGGTGCTGTCGCCCCAGCATTTT | TRBV19 | . | . | TRBJ1-5
CASSSKRGGGAPETQYF | TGTGCCAGCAGCTCAAAACGGGGCGGGGGGGCCCCAGAGACCCAGTACTTC | TRBV21-1 | . | . | TRBJ2-5
CASSLAATGETGEQYF | TGTGCCAGCAGCTTAGCGGCGACAGGGGAGACGGGCGAGCAGTACTTC | TRBV7-6 | . | TRBD1 | TRBJ2-7
CASSQGLQNEKLFF | TGCGCCAGCAGCCAAGGCCTACAGAATGAAAAACTGTTTTTT | TRBV4-3 | few | . | TRBJ1-4
CASSQGLAGGPYTDTQYF | TGTGCCAGCAGCCAAGGACTAGCGGGGGGGCCCTACACAGATACGCAGTATTTT | TRBV14 | few | TRBD2 | TRBJ2-3
CASSQTGDNQPQHF | TGTGCCAGCAGCCAGACAGGCGACAATCAGCCCCAGCATTTT | TRBV7-9 | many | . | TRBJ1-5
CASSLTAGGLYEQYF | TGCGCCAGCAGCTTGACGGCGGGGGGTCTGTACGAGCAGTACTTC | TRBV5-1 | . | TRBD2 | TRBJ2-7
CASSLDSYNSPLHF | TGTGCCAGCAGCTTGGACAGCTATAATTCACCCCTCCACTTT | TRBV5-4 | few | . | TRBJ1-6
CATKQREGNEQFF | TGTGCCACTAAGCAGCGGGAGGGCAATGAGCAGTTCTTC | TRBV19 | few | TRBD2 | TRBJ2-1
CASNLIAGGSETQYF | TGCGCCAGCAACCTAATAGCGGGGGGGTCCGAGACCCAGTACTTC | TRBV5-1 | . | TRBD2 | TRBJ2-5
CASSQEQGAYEQYF | TGCGCCAGCAGCCAAGAACAGGGTGCCTACGAGCAGTACTTC | TRBV4-1 | few | . | TRBJ2-7
CASSLDSGGAAYEQYF | TGTGCCAGCAGCTTAGATAGCGGGGGGGCCGCCTACGAGCAGTACTTC | TRBV7-8 | few | TRBD2 | TRBJ2-7
CAWTLRGARETQYF | TGTGCCTGGACACTCCGGGGGGCCAGAGAGACCCAGTACTTC | TRBV30 | . | . | TRBJ2-5
CASRRDDGYTF | TGTGCCAGCAGGCGAGATGATGGCTACACCTTC | TRBV6-6 | few | . | TRBJ1-2
CASSRGLILPDTQYF | TGTGCCAGCAGCAGGGGACTCATCCTGCCAGATACGCAGTATTTT | TRBV7-2 | few | . | TRBJ2-3
CASSDHRVGEQFF | TGCGCCAGCAGTGACCACAGGGTCGGTGAGCAGTTCTTC | TRBV10-1 | . | . | TRBJ2-1
CASSTAGWGELFF | TGTGCCAGCAGTACGGCAGGGTGGGGGGAGCTGTTTTTT | TRBV6-6 | . | . | TRBJ2-2
CAISARQGQETQYF | TGTGCCATCAGTGCGAGACAGGGACAAGAGACCCAGTACTTC | TRBV6-5 | few | TRBD1 | TRBJ2-5
CASSLTGTGRRNTIYF | TGTGCCAGCAGTTTGACCGGGACAGGGAGACGAAACACCATATATTTT | TRBV27 | few | TRBD1 | TRBJ1-3
CASSAGTSGGAYEQYF | TGTGCCAGCAGCGCCGGGACTAGCGGGGGGGCCTACGAGCAGTACTTC | TRBV9 | . | TRBD2 | TRBJ2-7
CASSQDIGEQYF | TGCGCCAGCAGCCAAGACATCGGCGAGCAGTACTTC | TRBV4-1 | few | . | TRBJ2-7
CASSQGTEPTSTDTQYF | TGCGCCAGCAGCCAAGGCACAGAGCCAACTAGCACAGATACGCAGTATTTT | TRBV4-3 | . | . | TRBJ2-3
CASSPGQGTVPTEAFF | TGTGCCAGCAGCCCCGGACAGGGAACAGTTCCCACTGAAGCTTTCTTT | TRBV7-9 | . | TRBD1 | TRBJ1-1
CASSPKGAVGELFF | TGTGCCAGTAGTCCGAAGGGGGCGGTCGGGGAGCTGTTTTTT | TRBV19 | few | TRBD1 | TRBJ2-2
CATSRRDSREAFF | TGTGCCACCAGCCGCCGGGACAGCCGTGAAGCTTTCTTT | TRBV15 | few | TRBD1 | TRBJ1-1
CASSQLQRDGTDYNEQFF | TGTGCCAGCAGCCAATTACAGAGGGATGGGACAGACTACAATGAGCAGTTCTTC | TRBV16 | few | TRBD1 | TRBJ2-1
CASSPKQGAGTEAFF | TGTGCCAGCTCACCCAAACAGGGGGCTGGCACTGAAGCTTTCTTT | TRBV18 | few | TRBD1 | TRBJ1-1
CASSYSPGQENSPLHF | TGCGCCAGCAGCTACTCCCCGGGACAGGAGAATTCACCCCTCCACTTT | TRBV5-1 | once | TRBD1 | TRBJ1-6
CASSGQGASGNTIYF | TGTGCCAGCAGCGGACAGGGGGCGTCTGGAAACACCATATATTTT | TRBV2 | . | TRBD1 | TRBJ1-3
CSVRRGLSINEKLFF | TGCAGCGTTCGGAGGGGCCTCTCAATAAATGAAAAACTGTTTTTT | TRBV29-1 | . | . | TRBJ1-4
CASNQLPLRGRAFF | TGTGCCAGCAACCAACTCCCCCTACGGGGGAGGGCTTTCTTT | TRBV27 | . | . | TRBJ1-1
CASTTISGVTDTQYF | TGTGCCAGCACGACGATTAGCGGGGTCACAGATACGCAGTATTTT | TRBV18 | few | TRBD2 | TRBJ2-3
CASSVAPSTSGKETQYF | TGTGCCAGCAGCGTAGCCCCGTCGACTAGCGGGAAAGAGACCCAGTACTTC | TRBV9 | few | TRBD2 | TRBJ2-5
CASSNRRGQSRGDTQYF | TGTGCCAGTAGTAATCGTCGAGGACAATCCCGGGGGGATACGCAGTATTTT | TRBV19 | . | . | TRBJ2-3
CAISESSPAETQYF | TGTGCCATCAGTGAGTCCTCCCCTGCGGAGACCCAGTACTTC | TRBV6-5 | . | . | TRBJ2-5
CASSLSWTTADTEAFF | TGTGCCAGCAGTTTATCATGGACAACCGCGGACACTGAAGCTTTCTTT | TRBV27 | . | . | TRBJ1-1
CASSIDRDSEAFF | TGTGCCAGTAGTATAGATCGGGACAGCGAAGCTTTCTTT | TRBV19 | . | TRBD1 | TRBJ1-1
CASSEYSPARETQYF | TGTGCCAGCAGTGAATACAGTCCCGCGCGGGAGACCCAGTACTTC | TRBV25-1 | . | . | TRBJ2-5